The 3 T cell receptor beta chains in this list originate from one sample, sequenced in a study of cytomegalovirus exposure and HLA in healthy donors. PCR primers comprised 60 Vbeta and 13 Jbeta primers. Using immunoSEQ multiplex PCR, the repertoire was profiled, and TCRdb retains in-frame clones only, with some absent. In the table there are approximately 280,000 clones, about nine tenths of which are singletons. Sequenced input: PBMCs. The origin of the receptors is a man aged 40-50 years in good health and CMV-seropositive.

The gene calls are TRBV11-2 and TRBJ1-5; 7 nucleotides match TRBD1. Germline trimming cut 1 base from V and 2 bases from J; bases unmatched to any gene: 2. This CDR3 has 15 amino acids. The germline gives CDR1 SGHAT, CDR2 FQNNGV. The CDR3 DNA sequence: TGTGCCAGCAGCTTAGGCACAGGGGGCAATCAGCCCCAGCATTTT. Its translation is CASSLGTGGNQPQHF.

The rearrangement joins TRBV20-1 to TRBJ2-7, with D uncertain. The CDR3 has 9 amino acids. Germline V gene lookup returns CDR1 DFQATT and CDR2 SNEGSKA (reference sequence). Trimming stripped 3 bases from V and 7 bases from J, with 4 bases between. CDR3: CSASFEQYF. The DNA of the CDR3 is TGCAGTGCTAGCTTTGAGCAGTACTTC.

The rearrangement links TRBV5-1 to TRBJ2-3, with 7 nucleotides matching TRBD1. Germline CDR1 reads SGHRS; CDR2 reads YFSETQ. V was pared by 4 bases and J by 1 base, with 3 bases of the junction left unmatched. The CDR3 consists of 14 residues. The CDR3: CASSIQGGTDTQYF. The CDR3 coding sequence is TGCGCCAGCAGCATCCAGGGGGGCACAGATACGCAGTATTTT.